This TCR beta chain was captured in a study of Ad26.COV2.S vaccination and SARS-CoV-2 variants. About the research overall: The vaccine Ad26.COV2.S was put into the muscle once, or twice with 56 days between.

Treatment defined: some 20 received Ad26.COV2.S at low or high dose, single or two shots; about 5 received placebo; per-sample allocation not given. Day 63 after the first injection of vaccine or placebo was the sampling time. Built on an Ad26 vector, the vaccine expressed Wuhan-strain SARS-CoV-2 spike. The V end was cut by 2 bases, the J end by 6 bases, with 17 bases between. CDR1 and CDR2 (germline): MNHNY, SVGAGI (reference sequence). The CDR3 is made up of 16 amino acids. Details on this clone: Its antigen remains unknown.

Only in-frame clones appear in the TCRdb table, and some are missing; sequencing was by immunoSEQ multiplex PCR. Among roughly 680,000 clones listed, about 89% were seen once. Study findings and constraints: Total responses of T cells may have been underestimated by the analyses of TCR breadth and depth. Spike-specific CD8+ and CD4+ T cell responses reportedly showed substantial breadth after vaccination.

This receptor was obtained from a person aged 18-60 years who received the Ad26.COV2.S COVID-19 vaccine or a placebo. The rearrangement joins TRBV6-6 to TRBJ1-5; TRBD1 is a possible D gene (6 bases). The specimen was peripheral blood, collected in a trial of Ad26.COV2.S vaccine versus placebo. CDR3 sequence: CASSYAPQRGGQPQHF. DNA of the CDR3: TGTGCCAGCAGTTACGCCCCACAGAGGGGGGGTCAGCCCCAGCATTTT.